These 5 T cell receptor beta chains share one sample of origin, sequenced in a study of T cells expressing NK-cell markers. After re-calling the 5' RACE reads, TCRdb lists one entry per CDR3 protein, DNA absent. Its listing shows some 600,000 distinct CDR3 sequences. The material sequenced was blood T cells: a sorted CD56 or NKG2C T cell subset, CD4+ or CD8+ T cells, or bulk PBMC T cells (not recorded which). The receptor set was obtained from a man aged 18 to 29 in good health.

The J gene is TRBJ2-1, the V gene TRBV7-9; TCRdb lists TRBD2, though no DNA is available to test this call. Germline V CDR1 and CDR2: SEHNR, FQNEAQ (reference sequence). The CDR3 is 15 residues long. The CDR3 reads CASSLVSLGHNEQFF.

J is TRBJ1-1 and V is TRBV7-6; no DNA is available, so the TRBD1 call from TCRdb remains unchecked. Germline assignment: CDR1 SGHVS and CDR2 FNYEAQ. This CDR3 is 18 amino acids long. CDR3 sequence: CASSLLGQGILMNTEAFF.

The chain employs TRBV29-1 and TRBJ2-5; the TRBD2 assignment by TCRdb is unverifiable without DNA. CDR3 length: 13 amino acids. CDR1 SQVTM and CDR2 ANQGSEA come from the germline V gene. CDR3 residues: CSVPSLAQETQYF.

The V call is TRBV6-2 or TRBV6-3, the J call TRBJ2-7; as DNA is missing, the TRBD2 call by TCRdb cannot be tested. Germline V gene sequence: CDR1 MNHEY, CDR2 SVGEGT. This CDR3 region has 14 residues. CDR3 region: CASSYTSRGYEQYF.

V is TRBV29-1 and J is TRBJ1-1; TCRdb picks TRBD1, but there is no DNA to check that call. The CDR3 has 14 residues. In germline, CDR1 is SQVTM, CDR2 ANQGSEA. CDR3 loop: CSVGQGNLNTEAFF.